This T cell receptor beta chain is drawn from a study of human T cells and chemical hapten exposure. Whole-study context: After 6 days, upper back 0.01% DPC patch tests were scored. Study-wide results and caveats: In comparison with controls, expanded TCRs gave rise to a significantly larger number of large CDR3 similarity clusters.

Time point meaning: patch test 2, 6 weeks after DPC sensitization. Treatment defined: therapeutic diphenylcyclopropenone sensitization with weekly scalp DPC. TCRdb analysed the RACE reads with MiXCR anew, one entry per CDR3 protein. The top ten hold about 5.4% of the sample, which has about 400,000 distinct CDR3 sequences, about 6% seen once. This clonotype was found many times. Its antigen remains unidentified. This receptor was identified in a young woman with alopecia areata. Some clones in this sample may be carry-over from other donors' samples. The starting material was whole blood, obtained in connection with sensitization to the hapten diphenylcyclopropenone (DPC).

The CDR3 region has the DNA TGTGCCAGCATGGTGGGCCCTTCTGGACAAGCGAACACTGAAGCTTTCTTT. Its protein is CASMVGPSGQANTEAFF. The V gene is TRBV6-6, the J gene TRBJ1-1; D is perhaps TRBD1 (5 bases). Looked up from germline, CDR1 is MNHNY and CDR2 is SVGAGI (reference sequence). The length of the CDR3 is 17 residues. Trimming left V 7 bases short and J 1 base short, with 22 bases between.